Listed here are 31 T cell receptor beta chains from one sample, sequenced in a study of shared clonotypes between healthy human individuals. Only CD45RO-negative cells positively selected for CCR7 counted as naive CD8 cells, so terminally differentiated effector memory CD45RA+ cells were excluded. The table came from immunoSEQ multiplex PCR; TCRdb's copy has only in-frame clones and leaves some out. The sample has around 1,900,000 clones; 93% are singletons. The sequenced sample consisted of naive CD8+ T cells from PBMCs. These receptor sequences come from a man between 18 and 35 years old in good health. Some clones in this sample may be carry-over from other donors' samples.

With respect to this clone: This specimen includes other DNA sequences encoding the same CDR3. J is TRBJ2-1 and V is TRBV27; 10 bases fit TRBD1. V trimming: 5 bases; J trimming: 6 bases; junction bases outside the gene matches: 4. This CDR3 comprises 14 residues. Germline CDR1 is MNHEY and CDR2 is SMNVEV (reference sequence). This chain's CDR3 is CASSLRTGGNEQFF. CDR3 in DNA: TGTGCCAGCAGTCTCCGGACAGGGGGCAATGAGCAGTTCTTC.

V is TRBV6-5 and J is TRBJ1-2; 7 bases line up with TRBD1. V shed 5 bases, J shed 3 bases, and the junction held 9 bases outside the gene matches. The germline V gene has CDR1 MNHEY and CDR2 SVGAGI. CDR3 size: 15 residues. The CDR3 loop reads CASSPGTDGDYGYTF. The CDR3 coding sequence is TGTGCCAGCAGTCCCGGGACAGATGGGGACTATGGCTACACCTTC.

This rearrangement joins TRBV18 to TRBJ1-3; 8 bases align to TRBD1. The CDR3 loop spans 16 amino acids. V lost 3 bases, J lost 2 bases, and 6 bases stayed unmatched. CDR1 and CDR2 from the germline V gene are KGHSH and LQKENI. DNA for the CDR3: TGTGCCAGCTCACCGAGGACAGGGTCGGCTGGAAACACCATATATTTT. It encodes CASSPRTGSAGNTIYF.

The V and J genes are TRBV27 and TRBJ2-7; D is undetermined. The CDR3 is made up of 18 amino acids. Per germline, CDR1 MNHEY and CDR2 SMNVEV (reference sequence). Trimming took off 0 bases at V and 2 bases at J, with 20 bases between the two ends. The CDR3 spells CASSLSGRMDNVAYEQYF. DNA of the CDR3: TGTGCCAGCAGTTTATCCGGCAGAATGGATAACGTCGCCTACGAGCAGTACTTC.

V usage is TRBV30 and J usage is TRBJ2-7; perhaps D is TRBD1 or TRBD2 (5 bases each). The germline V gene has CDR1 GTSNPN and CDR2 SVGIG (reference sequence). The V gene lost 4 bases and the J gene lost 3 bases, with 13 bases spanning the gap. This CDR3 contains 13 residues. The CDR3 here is CAWKEGDLYEQYF. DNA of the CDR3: TGTGCCTGGAAAGAAGGGGACCTCTACGAGCAGTACTTC.

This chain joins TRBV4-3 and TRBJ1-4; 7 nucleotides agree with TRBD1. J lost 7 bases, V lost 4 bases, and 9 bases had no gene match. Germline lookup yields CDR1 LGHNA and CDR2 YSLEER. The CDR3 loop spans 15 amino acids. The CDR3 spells CASSPSVRGGEKLFF. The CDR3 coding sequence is TGCGCCAGCAGCCCGAGTGTCAGGGGGGGTGAAAAACTGTTTTTT.

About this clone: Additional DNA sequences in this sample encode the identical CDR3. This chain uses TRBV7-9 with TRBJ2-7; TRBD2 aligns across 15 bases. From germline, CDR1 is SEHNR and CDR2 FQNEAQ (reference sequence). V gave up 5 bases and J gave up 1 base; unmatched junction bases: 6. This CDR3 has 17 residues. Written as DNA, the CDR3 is TGTGCCAGCAGCCCAGGACTAGCGGGAGGGCCATCCTACGAGCAGTACTTC. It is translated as CASSPGLAGGPSYEQYF.

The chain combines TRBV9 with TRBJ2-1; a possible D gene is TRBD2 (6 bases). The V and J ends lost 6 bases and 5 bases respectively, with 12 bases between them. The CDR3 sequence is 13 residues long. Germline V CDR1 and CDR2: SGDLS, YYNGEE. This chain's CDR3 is CASKGTSDNEQFF. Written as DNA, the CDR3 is TGTGCCAGCAAGGGGACTTCGGACAATGAGCAGTTCTTC.

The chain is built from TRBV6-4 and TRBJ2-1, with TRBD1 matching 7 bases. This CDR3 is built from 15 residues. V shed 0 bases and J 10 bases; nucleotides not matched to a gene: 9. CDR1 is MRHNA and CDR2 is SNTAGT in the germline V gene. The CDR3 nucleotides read TGTGCCAGCAGTGACTCGGCGGTGAAGGGACAGGAGCAGTTCTTC. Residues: CASSDSAVKGQEQFF.

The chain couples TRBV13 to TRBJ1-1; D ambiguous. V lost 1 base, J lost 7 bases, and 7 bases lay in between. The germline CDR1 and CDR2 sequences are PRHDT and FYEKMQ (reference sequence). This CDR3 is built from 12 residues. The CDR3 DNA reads TGTGCCAGCAGCTTAGACAGAGGTGAAGCTTTCTTT. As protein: CASSLDRGEAFF. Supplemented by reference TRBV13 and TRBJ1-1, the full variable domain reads AAGVIQSPRHLIKEKRETATLKCYPIPRHDTVYWYQQGPGQDPQFLISFYEKMQSDKGSIPDRFSAQQFSDYHSELNMSSLELGDSALYFCASSLDRGEAFFGQGTRLTVV.

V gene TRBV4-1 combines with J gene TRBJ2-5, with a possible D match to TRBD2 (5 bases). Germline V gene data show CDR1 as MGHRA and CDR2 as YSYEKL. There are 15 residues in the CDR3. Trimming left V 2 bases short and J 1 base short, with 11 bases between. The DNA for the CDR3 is TGCGCCAGCAGCCAAAAGGACTCTACCCAAGAGACCCAGTACTTC. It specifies CASSQKDSTQETQYF.

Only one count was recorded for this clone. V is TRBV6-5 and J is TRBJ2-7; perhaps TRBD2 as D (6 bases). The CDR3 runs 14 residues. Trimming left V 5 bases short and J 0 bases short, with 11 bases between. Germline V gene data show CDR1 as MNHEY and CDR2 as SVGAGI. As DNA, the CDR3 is TGTGCCAGCAGTCCTAGCGATAGCTCCTACGAGCAGTACTTC. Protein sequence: CASSPSDSSYEQYF.

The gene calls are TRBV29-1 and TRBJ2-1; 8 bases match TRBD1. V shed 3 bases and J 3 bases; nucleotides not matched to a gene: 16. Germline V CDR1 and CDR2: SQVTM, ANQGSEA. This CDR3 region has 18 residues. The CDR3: CSVEFLRASGQGYNEQFF. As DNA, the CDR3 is TGCAGCGTTGAGTTTTTACGCGCGAGCGGACAGGGCTACAATGAGCAGTTCTTC.

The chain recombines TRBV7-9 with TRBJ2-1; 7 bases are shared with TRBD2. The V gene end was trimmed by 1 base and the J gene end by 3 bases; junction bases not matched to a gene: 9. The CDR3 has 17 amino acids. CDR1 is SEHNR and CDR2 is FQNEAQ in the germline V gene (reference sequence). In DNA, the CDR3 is TGTGCCAGCAGCTTAGGGGTAGGCGGGAGTGTCTACAATGAGCAGTTCTTC. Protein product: CASSLGVGGSVYNEQFF.

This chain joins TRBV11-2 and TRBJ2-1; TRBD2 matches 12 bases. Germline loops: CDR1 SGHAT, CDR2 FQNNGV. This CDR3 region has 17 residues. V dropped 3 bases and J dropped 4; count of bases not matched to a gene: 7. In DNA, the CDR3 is TGTGCCAGCAGCTTTGTTTGGACTAGCGGGGCATACAATGAGCAGTTCTTC. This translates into CASSFVWTSGAYNEQFF. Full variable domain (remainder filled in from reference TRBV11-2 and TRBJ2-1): EAGVAQSPRYKIIEKRQSVAFWCNPISGHATLYWYQQILGQGPKLLIQFQNNGVVDDSQLPKDRFSAERLKGVDSTLKIQPAKLEDSAVYLCASSFVWTSGAYNEQFFGPGTRLTVL.

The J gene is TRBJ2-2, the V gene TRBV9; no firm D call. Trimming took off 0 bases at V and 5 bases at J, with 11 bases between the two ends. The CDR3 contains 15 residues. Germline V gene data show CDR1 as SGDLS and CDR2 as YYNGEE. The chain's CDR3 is CASSVGDAITGELFF. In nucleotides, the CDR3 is TGTGCCAGCAGCGTAGGAGACGCAATTACCGGGGAGCTGTTTTTT. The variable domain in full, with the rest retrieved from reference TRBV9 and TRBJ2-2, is DSGVTQTPKHLITATGQRVTLRCSPRSGDLSVYWYQQSLDQGLQFLIQYYNGEERAKGNILERFSAQQFPDLHSELNLSSLELGDSALYFCASSVGDAITGELFFGEGSRLTVL.

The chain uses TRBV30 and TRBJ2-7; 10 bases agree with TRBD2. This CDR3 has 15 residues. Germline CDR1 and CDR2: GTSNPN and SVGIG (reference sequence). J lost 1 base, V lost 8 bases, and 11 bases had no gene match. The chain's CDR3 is CAGDRQTSGSYEQYF. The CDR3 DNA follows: TGTGCCGGGGACAGGCAGACTAGCGGGTCCTACGAGCAGTACTTC.

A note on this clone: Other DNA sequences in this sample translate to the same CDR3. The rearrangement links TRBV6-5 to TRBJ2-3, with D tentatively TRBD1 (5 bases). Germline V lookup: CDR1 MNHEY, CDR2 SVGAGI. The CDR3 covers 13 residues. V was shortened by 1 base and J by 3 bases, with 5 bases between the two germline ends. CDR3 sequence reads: CASSYYRTDTQYF. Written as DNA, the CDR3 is TGTGCCAGCAGTTACTACAGGACAGATACGCAGTATTTT.

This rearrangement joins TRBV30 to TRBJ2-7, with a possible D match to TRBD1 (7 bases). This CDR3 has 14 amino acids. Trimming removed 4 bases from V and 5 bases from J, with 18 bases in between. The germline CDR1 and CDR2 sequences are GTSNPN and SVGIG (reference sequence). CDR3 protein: CAWKRRGTAHEQYF. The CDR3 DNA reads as TGTGCCTGGAAAAGACGCGGGACAGCGCACGAGCAGTACTTC.

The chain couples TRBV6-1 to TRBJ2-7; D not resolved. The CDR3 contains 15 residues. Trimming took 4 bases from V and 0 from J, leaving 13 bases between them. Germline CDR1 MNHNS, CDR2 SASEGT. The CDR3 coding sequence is TGTGCCAGCAGTGTGGGTCCACAAACCTCCTACGAGCAGTACTTC. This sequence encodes CASSVGPQTSYEQYF.

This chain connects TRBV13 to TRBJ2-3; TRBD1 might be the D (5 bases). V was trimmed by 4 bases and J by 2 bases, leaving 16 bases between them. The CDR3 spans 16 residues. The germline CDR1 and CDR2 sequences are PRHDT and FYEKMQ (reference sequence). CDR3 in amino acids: CASSSRGAESTDTQYF. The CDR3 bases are TGTGCCAGCAGCTCTAGGGGCGCGGAATCCACAGATACGCAGTATTTT. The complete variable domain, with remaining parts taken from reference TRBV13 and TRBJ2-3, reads AAGVIQSPRHLIKEKRETATLKCYPIPRHDTVYWYQQGPGQDPQFLISFYEKMQSDKGSIPDRFSAQQFSDYHSELNMSSLELGDSALYFCASSSRGAESTDTQYFGPGTRLTVL.

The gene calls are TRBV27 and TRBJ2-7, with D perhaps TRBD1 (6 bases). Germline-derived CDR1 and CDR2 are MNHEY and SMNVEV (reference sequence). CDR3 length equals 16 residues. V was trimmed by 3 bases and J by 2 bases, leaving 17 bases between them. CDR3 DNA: TGTGCCAGCAGTTTTTTACAGGGTGGTAAGACCTACGAGCAGTACTTC. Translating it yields CASSFLQGGKTYEQYF.

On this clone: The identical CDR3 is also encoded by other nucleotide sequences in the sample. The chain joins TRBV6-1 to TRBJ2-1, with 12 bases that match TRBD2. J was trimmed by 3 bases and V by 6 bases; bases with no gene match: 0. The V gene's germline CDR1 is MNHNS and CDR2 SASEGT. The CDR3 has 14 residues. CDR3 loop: CASRGLAGYNEQFF. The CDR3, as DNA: TGTGCCAGCAGGGGACTAGCGGGCTACAATGAGCAGTTCTTC.

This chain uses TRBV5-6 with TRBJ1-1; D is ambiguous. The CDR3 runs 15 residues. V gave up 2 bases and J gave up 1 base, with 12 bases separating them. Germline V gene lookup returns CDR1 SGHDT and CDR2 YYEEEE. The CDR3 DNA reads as TGTGCCAGCAGCTTTAATCCGCGCGGGAACACTGAAGCTTTCTTT. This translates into CASSFNPRGNTEAFF.

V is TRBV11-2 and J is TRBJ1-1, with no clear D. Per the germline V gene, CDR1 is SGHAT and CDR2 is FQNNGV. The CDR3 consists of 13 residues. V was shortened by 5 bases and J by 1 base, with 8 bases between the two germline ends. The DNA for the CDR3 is TGTGCCAGCAGCGAGTGGGGGAACACTGAAGCTTTCTTT. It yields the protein CASSEWGNTEAFF.

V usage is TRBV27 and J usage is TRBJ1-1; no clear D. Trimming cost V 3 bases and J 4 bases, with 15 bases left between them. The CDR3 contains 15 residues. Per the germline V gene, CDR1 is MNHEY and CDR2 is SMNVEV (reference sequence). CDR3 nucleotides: TGTGCCAGCAGTTTCCAACACCTTTTCGTCACTGAAGCTTTCTTT. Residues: CASSFQHLFVTEAFF.

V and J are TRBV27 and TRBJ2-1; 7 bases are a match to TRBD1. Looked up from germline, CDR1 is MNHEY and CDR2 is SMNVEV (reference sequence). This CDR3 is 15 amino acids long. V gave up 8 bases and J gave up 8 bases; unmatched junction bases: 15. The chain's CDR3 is CASGSRQGLVDEQFF. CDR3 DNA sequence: TGTGCCAGCGGATCTCGACAGGGTCTCGTCGATGAGCAGTTCTTC.

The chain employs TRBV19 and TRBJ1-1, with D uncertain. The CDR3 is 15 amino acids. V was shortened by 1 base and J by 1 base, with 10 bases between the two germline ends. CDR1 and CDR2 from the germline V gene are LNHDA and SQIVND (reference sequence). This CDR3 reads CASSIVGYSNTEAFF. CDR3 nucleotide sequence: TGTGCCAGTAGTATAGTAGGGTATTCGAACACTGAAGCTTTCTTT.

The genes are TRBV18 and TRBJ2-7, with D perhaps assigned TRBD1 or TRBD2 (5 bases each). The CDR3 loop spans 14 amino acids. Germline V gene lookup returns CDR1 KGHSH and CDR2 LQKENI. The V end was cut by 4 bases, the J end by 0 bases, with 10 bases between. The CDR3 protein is CASSRDGFSYEQYF. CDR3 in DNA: TGTGCCAGCTCACGGGACGGGTTCTCCTACGAGCAGTACTTC.

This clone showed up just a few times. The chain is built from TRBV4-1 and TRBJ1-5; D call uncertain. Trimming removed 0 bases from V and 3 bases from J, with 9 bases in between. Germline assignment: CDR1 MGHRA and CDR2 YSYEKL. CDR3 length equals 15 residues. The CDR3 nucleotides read TGCGCCAGCAGCCAAGACTCCAGGAACAATCAGCCCCAGCATTTT. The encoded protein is CASSQDSRNNQPQHF.

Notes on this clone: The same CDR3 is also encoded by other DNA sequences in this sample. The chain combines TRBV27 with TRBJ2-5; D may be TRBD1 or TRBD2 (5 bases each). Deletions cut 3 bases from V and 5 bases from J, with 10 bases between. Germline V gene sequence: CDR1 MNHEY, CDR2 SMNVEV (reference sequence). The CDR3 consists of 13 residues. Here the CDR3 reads CASSFGEGETQYF. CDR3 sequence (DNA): TGTGCCAGCAGTTTCGGAGAGGGGGAGACCCAGTACTTC.